This paragraph covers one TCR beta chain sequence. Study members were between 18 and 89 years old and lived in approximately 25 US regions. Each participant's cohort was designated according to participant-reported clinical history. Either two negative PCRs, clearance, or symptom resolution qualified Cohort 3 donors as recovered. The source of the sample is a study of blood T cell repertoires in COVID-19. V was trimmed by 1 base and J by 2 bases, leaving 8 bases between them. This CDR3 comprises 14 residues. CDR1 and CDR2 (germline): LGHDT, YNNKEL (reference sequence). Generated by immunoSEQ multiplex PCR, the TCRdb table keeps only in-frame clones and is missing some. This repertoire shows around 300,000 clones, 75% to 90% found once; its top ten account for 1.5% to 2%.

The source material was PBMCs or T cells enriched from blood (not recorded which). The chain joins TRBV3-1 (or the pseudogene TRBV3-2) to TRBJ2-5; no definite D call. This clonotype was obtained from a middle-aged woman who had recovered from COVID-19. CDR3 amino acids: CASSQGVSQETQYF. Here the CDR3 DNA reads TGTGCCAGCAGCCAAGGTGTCTCTCAAGAGACCCAGTACTTC.